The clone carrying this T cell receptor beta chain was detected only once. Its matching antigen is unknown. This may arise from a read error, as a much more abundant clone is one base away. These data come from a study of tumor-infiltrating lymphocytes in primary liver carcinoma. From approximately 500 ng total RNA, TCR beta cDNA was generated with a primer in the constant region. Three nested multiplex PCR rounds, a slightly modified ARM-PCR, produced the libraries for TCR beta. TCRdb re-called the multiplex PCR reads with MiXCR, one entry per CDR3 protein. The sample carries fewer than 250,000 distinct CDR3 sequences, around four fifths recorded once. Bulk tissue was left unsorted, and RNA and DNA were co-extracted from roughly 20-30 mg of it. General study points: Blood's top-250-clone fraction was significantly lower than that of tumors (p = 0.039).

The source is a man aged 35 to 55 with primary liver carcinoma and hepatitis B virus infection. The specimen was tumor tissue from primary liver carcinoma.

The CDR3 DNA reads TGCGCCAGCAGCAGGGACAGGGGGACCAATGAAATACTGTTTTTT. It specifies CASSRDRGTNEILFF. The chain recombines TRBV5-1 with TRBJ1-4; 11 nucleotides match TRBD1. CDR3 size: 15 residues. The germline gives CDR1 SGHRS, CDR2 YFSETQ. The full variable domain, rest sourced from reference TRBV5-1 and TRBJ1-4, is KAGVTQTPRYLIKTRGQQVTLSCSPISGHRSVSWYQQTPGQGLQFLFEYFSETQRNKGNFPGRFSGRQFSNSRSEMNVSTLELGDSALYLCASSRDRGTNEILFFGSGTQLSVL.